The subject of this entry is one T cell receptor beta chain. The sample is drawn from a study of shared clonotypes between healthy human individuals. About the study: Per donor, three plates held CD4 naive cells, three held CD4 memory, two held CD8 naive and one held CD8 memory.

Replicate sorted-subset PCRs were loaded with roughly 200 ng DNA, 25,000 to 30,000 T cell genomes. The table came from immunoSEQ multiplex PCR; TCRdb's copy has only in-frame clones and leaves some out. In the table there are 2 million to 2.5 million clones, approximately 94% of which are singletons. Sequencing was done on a sample of naive CD4+ T cells sorted from blood. Subset meaning: CD45RA+ positively selected. This TCR was recovered from a man between 18 and 29 years old in good health.

This CDR3 reads CASSPLFASGSYEQYF. Here the CDR3 DNA reads TGTGCCAGCAGCCCCCTTTTCGCTAGCGGGAGCTACGAGCAGTACTTC. This chain uses TRBV5-8 with TRBJ2-7, with 10 bases fitting TRBD2. Trimming took 4 bases from V and 3 from J; bases not matched to a gene: 10. Germline values: CDR1 SGHTS, CDR2 YDEGEE. There are 16 residues in the CDR3.